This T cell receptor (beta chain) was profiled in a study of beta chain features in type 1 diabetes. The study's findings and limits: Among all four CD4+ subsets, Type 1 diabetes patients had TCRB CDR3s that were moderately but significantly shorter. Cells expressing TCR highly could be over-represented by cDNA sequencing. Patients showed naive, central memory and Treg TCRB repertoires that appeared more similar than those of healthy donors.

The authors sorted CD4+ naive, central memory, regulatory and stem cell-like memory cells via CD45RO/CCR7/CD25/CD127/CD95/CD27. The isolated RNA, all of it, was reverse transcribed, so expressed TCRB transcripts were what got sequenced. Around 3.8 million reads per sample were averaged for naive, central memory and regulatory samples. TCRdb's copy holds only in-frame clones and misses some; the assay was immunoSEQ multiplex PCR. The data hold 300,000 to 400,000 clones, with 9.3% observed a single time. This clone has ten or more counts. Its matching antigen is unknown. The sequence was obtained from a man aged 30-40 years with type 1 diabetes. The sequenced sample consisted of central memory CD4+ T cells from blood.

DNA of the CDR3: TGTGCCATCAGTGAACAGGGACCATATGGCTACACCTTC. This translates into CAISEQGPYGYTF. The chain uses TRBV10-3 and TRBJ1-2; D possibly corresponds to TRBD1 (6 bases). Germline loops: CDR1 ENHRY, CDR2 SYGVKD. CDR3 length: 13 amino acids. V lost 3 bases and J 5 bases, leaving 10 bases between the germline ends.